This T cell receptor (beta chain) was identified in a study of cytomegalovirus exposure and HLA in healthy donors. The PCR ran on 60 Vbeta and 13 Jbeta primers. TCRdb's copy holds only in-frame clones and misses some; the assay was immunoSEQ multiplex PCR. The listing records about 200,000 clones. CDR1 and CDR2 from the germline V gene are LNHDA and SQIVND (reference sequence). CDR3 length: 17 amino acids. J gave up 5 bases and V 0 bases, and 8 bases lay outside the gene matches. The genes are TRBV19 and TRBJ2-3, with 10 positions matching TRBD2. The TCR comes from a girl between 2 and 10 years old in good health and CMV-seropositive. The sample taken for sequencing was PBMCs. The CDR3 DNA is TGTGCCAGTAGTATAGATCGAGCGGGAGGGCCTTTAGATACGCAGTATTTT. Translation: CASSIDRAGGPLDTQYF.